This entry lists 11 T cell receptor beta chains sequenced from one sample in a study of graft-versus-host responses after intestinal transplantation. These TCRs are of unknown antigen specificity. The repertoire was sequenced with immunoSEQ multiplex PCR; TCRdb's copy has only in-frame clones and lacks some. The sample lists 75,000 to 100,000 clones, around 91% occurring once. Sequenced material: unstimulated CD4+ T cells sorted from spleen or lymph node cells, taken before transplant. The receptor source for this set is a human donor who was the organ donor for an intestinal transplant.

This clone was observed a few times. The rearrangement links TRBV28 to TRBJ1-1; weak D call: TRBD1 (5 bases). Germline V gene data show CDR1 as MDHEN and CDR2 as SYDVKM. V was cut by 2 bases and J by 10 bases, with 8 bases left in between. This CDR3 has 11 amino acids. CDR3 sequence: CASSLAGVAFF. The CDR3, as DNA: TGTGCCAGCAGTTTAGCGGGGGTAGCTTTCTTT.

The rearrangement joins TRBV27 to TRBJ2-7, with 10 bases aligning to TRBD1. CDR1 MNHEY and CDR2 SMNVEV come from the germline V gene (reference sequence). With 5 bases clipped from V and 2 bases from J, the junction kept 6 bases outside the gene matches. The CDR3 runs to 15 residues. In DNA, the CDR3 is TGTGCCAGCAGTCAGGGACAGGGGAGGGCCTACGAGCAGTACTTC. This translates into CASSQGQGRAYEQYF.

The chain carries TRBV5-6 and TRBJ2-3, with a possible D match to TRBD1 (5 bases). CDR1 and CDR2 (germline): SGHDT, YYEEEE. There are 12 residues in the CDR3. Trimming removed 5 bases from V and 6 bases from J, with 10 bases in between. CDR3 in amino acids: CASSRGLDTQYF. The CDR3 nucleotides are TGTGCCAGCAGTAGGGGCCTGGATACGCAGTATTTT.

This chain links TRBV18 with TRBJ2-7, with 7 bases aligning to TRBD1. The CDR3 totals 15 residues. Per germline, CDR1 KGHSH and CDR2 LQKENI. V dropped 2 bases and J dropped 2; count of bases not matched to a gene: 6. CDR3 DNA: TGTGCCAGCTCACCAGTTCCGGGACAGCCCTACGAGCAGTACTTC. Its translation is CASSPVPGQPYEQYF.

V and J are TRBV4-2 and TRBJ2-5; 15 nucleotides align to TRBD2. Losses at the gene ends were 2 bases for V and 2 bases for J; bases not matched to a gene: 6. Germline V gene data show CDR1 as LGHNA and CDR2 as YNFKEQ. The CDR3 loop spans 18 amino acids. In DNA, the CDR3 is TGTGCCAGCAGCCAAAGGACTAGCGGGGGGGCGGGGCAAGAGACCCAGTACTTC. Translation: CASSQRTSGGAGQETQYF.

The CDR3 nucleotides read TGTGCCAGCAGCTTAGACCTACTAGCCAGCACAGATACGCAGTATTTT. Translating it yields CASSLDLLASTDTQYF. V is TRBV11-1 and J is TRBJ2-3, with D perhaps TRBD2 (6 bases). The CDR3 is 16 amino acids. Germline CDR1 and CDR2: SGHAT and FQDESV (reference sequence). V lost 1 base and J lost 0, with 11 bases in between.

The V gene is TRBV7-9, the J gene TRBJ1-2; TRBD1 matches 12 bases. Germline V gene sequence: CDR1 SEHNR, CDR2 FQNEAQ (reference sequence). The junction had 9 bases not matched to a gene; V was cut back by 5 bases and J by 8 bases. The CDR3 contains 15 residues. CDR3 residues: CASSQGTGGARGYTF. As DNA, the CDR3 is TGTGCCAGCAGCCAGGGGACAGGGGGCGCGAGGGGCTACACCTTC.

The chain recombines TRBV7-9 with TRBJ2-3; perhaps TRBD1 as D (6 bases). Germline CDR1 SEHNR, CDR2 FQNEAQ (reference sequence). The V and J ends lost 0 bases and 3 bases respectively, with 16 bases between them. The CDR3 is 17 residues long. CDR3 protein: CASSLAGEARGTDTQYF. CDR3 nucleotides: TGTGCCAGCAGCTTAGCGGGTGAGGCTAGGGGGACAGATACGCAGTATTTT.

The genes are TRBV6-5 and TRBJ1-3; D gene unclear. There are 15 residues in the CDR3. The V and J ends lost 2 bases and 4 bases respectively, with 12 bases between them. Germline V gene data show CDR1 as MNHEY and CDR2 as SVGAGI. In DNA form, the CDR3 reads TGTGCCAGCAGTTACCTCCTAGGCCGAGGAAACACCATATATTTT. Residues: CASSYLLGRGNTIYF.

The CDR3 coding sequence is TGTGCCAGCAGTTTCTCTTCTCGTCGGCGGGGGGGTTACAATGAGCAGTTCTTC. Its protein is CASSFSSRRRGGYNEQFF. V and J are TRBV27 and TRBJ2-1; 9 bases agree with TRBD2. The ends lost 3 bases at V and 4 bases at J; junction bases unmatched: 13. Germline CDR1 reads MNHEY; CDR2 reads SMNVEV (reference sequence). The CDR3 contains 18 residues.

This clone was counted only a few times. The chain links TRBV4-2 to TRBJ2-1, with 8 bases fitting TRBD1. Germline CDR1 reads LGHNA; CDR2 reads YNFKEQ. V dropped 0 bases and J dropped 8; count of bases not matched to a gene: 3. This CDR3 has 14 amino acids. The CDR3 nucleotides are TGTGCCAGCAGCCAAGACAGGGGGCGAGATGAGCAGTTCTTC. Amino acid sequence: CASSQDRGRDEQFF.